The 32 T cell receptor beta chains presented below share a single source sample, sequenced in a study of blood T cells in healthy people across ages. Sample-barcoded 5' priming and a J-beta primer mix drove a second PCR of roughly 6 to 12 cycles. TCRdb re-analysed the 5' RACE reads in MiXCR, keeping a single row per CDR3 protein. The sample comprises some 940,000 distinct CDR3 sequences, almost 30% of which are singletons, and approximately 10% rests with the top ten. This same sample was also part of a study on T cells of mothers and their children.

Input material: blood. These receptors originate from a woman in her thirties or forties in good health.

To note about this clonotype: The junction departs from the called germline gene at one end, perhaps through a read error. V usage is TRBV7-3 and J usage is TRBJ1-6; D is perhaps TRBD1 (6 bases). The germline V gene encodes CDR1 SGHTA and CDR2 FQGTGA. The CDR3 has 13 amino acids. The CDR3 nucleotides read TGTGCCAGCAGCTTGGGGACATCTTCATCCCTCCACTTT. Translated, it gives CASSLGTSSSLHF.

This clonotype was found a few times. V usage is TRBV24-1 and J usage is TRBJ1-2, with D possibly being TRBD1 (6 bases). CDR3 length: 16 amino acids. The ends were cut back, 2 bases at V and 3 bases at J, with 15 bases in the middle. Germline lookup yields CDR1 KGHDR and CDR2 SFDVKD. In nucleotides, the CDR3 is TGTGCCACCAGTGATTCCGACAGGTTAGAGGACTATGGCTACACCTTC. Protein: CATSDSDRLEDYGYTF.

This clonotype was counted a few times. CDR3 in amino acids: CASRQTVRAEGYTF. CDR3 DNA sequence: TGTGCCAGCCGGCAAACAGTCCGGGCAGAGGGCTACACCTTC. The chain links TRBV6-5 to TRBJ1-2; D unresolved. Germline CDR1 reads MNHEY; CDR2 reads SVGAGI. The V and J ends lost 8 bases and 8 bases respectively, with 21 bases between them. This CDR3 contains 14 residues.

CDR3 loop: CATSRDPWGVPPSGANVLTF. CDR3 sequence (DNA): TGTGCCACCAGCAGAGACCCATGGGGGGTCCCCCCCTCTGGGGCCAACGTCCTGACTTTC. The chain uses TRBV15 and TRBJ2-6; TRBD2 is a possible D gene (6 bases). Trimming pared 0 bases from V and 0 bases from J, leaving 18 bases between. The CDR3 covers 20 residues. Germline V gives CDR1 LNHNV, CDR2 YYDKDF (reference sequence).

Points on this clonotype: The junction and the germline gene differ at one end; a read error may be behind it. The rearrangement links TRBV2 to TRBJ2-5, with 7 bases matching TRBD1. Germline assignment: CDR1 SNHLY and CDR2 FYNNEI. The CDR3 is 12 residues long. The CDR3 loop reads CASSQRQGSSSF. In DNA, the CDR3 is TGTGCCAGCAGTCAACGACAGGGATCTTCGTCCTTC.

Many counts were recorded for this clonotype. The genes are TRBV5-1 and TRBJ2-5; D gene uncertain. The CDR3 is 13 amino acids. Between the trimmed V and J ends, which lost 1 base and 4 bases, there was a span of 8 bases. The germline V gene has CDR1 SGHRS and CDR2 YFSETQ. CDR3 in amino acids: CASSLLKVETQYF. The DNA for the CDR3 is TGCGCCAGCAGCTTGCTCAAAGTAGAGACCCAGTACTTC.

This clonotype was detected a few times. The chain is built from TRBV29-1 and TRBJ2-1, with D tentatively TRBD1 or TRBD2 (6 bases each). V lost 0 bases to trimming and J lost 4 bases, with 16 bases between them. The germline gives CDR1 SQVTM, CDR2 ANQGSEA. CDR3 size: 16 residues. CDR3 region: CSVEDQRGEVYNEQFF. The DNA for the CDR3 is TGCAGCGTTGAAGATCAAAGGGGGGAGGTTTACAATGAGCAGTTCTTC.

A note on this clonotype: Without the conserved terminal phenylalanine or tryptophan, this CDR3 likely stems from a read error. The rearrangement joins TRBV3-1 to TRBJ2-7; 7 nucleotides match TRBD2. The germline V gene encodes CDR1 LGHDT and CDR2 YNNKEL (reference sequence). There are 14 residues in the CDR3. The V and J ends lost 4 bases and 3 bases, in that order; junction bases with no gene match: 6. The CDR3: CASSPGSGGYEQYC. The CDR3, as DNA: TGTGCCAGCAGCCCGGGATCGGGGGGCTACGAGCAGTACTGC.

This clonotype was counted many times. This sequence joins TRBV15 and TRBJ2-3; 7 bases are shared with TRBD1. The CDR3 is made up of 15 amino acids. Germline V gives CDR1 LNHNV, CDR2 YYDKDF (reference sequence). V dropped 6 bases and J dropped 2; count of bases not matched to a gene: 8. CDR3 DNA: TGTGCCACCAGAAGGACAGGACAACTCACAGATACGCAGTATTTT. It yields the protein CATRRTGQLTDTQYF.

The chain employs TRBV7-9 and TRBJ1-1; no reliable D call. The germline V and J ends were trimmed by 5 bases and 5 bases, with 9 bases remaining between them. CDR3 size: 12 residues. CDR1 and CDR2 (germline): SEHNR, FQNEAQ (reference sequence). The CDR3 sequence: CASSPTWTEAFF. The CDR3 bases are TGTGCCAGCAGCCCCACATGGACTGAAGCTTTCTTT.

This clonotype came up a few times. V gene TRBV14 combines with J gene TRBJ1-5; 8 nucleotides line up with TRBD1. Germline CDR1 SGHDN, CDR2 FVKESK. The trim removed 7 bases at V and 4 bases at J, leaving 15 bases unmatched. This CDR3 spans 17 amino acids. This chain's CDR3 is CASKLYRGSQHNQPQHF. The CDR3 region has the DNA TGTGCCAGCAAGTTGTACAGGGGGTCCCAACATAATCAGCCCCAGCATTTT. Filled out from reference TRBV14 and TRBJ1-5, the complete variable domain reads EAGVTQFPSHSVIEKGQTVTLRCDPISGHDNLYWYRRVMGKEIKFLLHFVKESKQDESGMPNNRFLAERTGGTYSTLKVQPAELEDSGVYFCASKLYRGSQHNQPQHFGDGTRLSIL.

Turning to this clonotype: At one boundary the junction diverges from the germline segment, which might be a read error. The rearrangement uses TRBV28 and TRBJ2-1, with D possibly being TRBD2 (7 bases). The CDR3 covers 16 residues. CDR1 is MDHEN and CDR2 is SYDVKM in the germline V gene. The CDR3 DNA is TGTGCCTGCAGTTTAGTGGGGGGGCTTTCCTACAATGAGCAGTTCTTC. It yields the protein CACSLVGGLSYNEQFF.

This rearrangement joins TRBV14 to TRBJ2-5, with unresolved D. The tail of the sequence fits TRBJ2-7 better, so the J call may be wrong. The germline V gene encodes CDR1 SGHDN and CDR2 FVKESK. The CDR3 loop spans 15 amino acids. Here the CDR3 reads CASSSVLRSPNEQYF. DNA for the CDR3: TGTGCCAGCAGCTCCGTTTTGAGGAGTCCCAACGAGCAGTACTTC.

In this sample, this clonotype turned up a few times. The chain links TRBV12-3 or TRBV12-4 to TRBJ2-1; D gene unclear. Near its end, the DNA agrees better with TRBJ2-7, so the J call may be wrong. The CDR3 is made up of 15 amino acids. The CDR3 loop is CASSFAVGYYNEQYF. CDR3 bases: TGTGCCAGCAGTTTTGCAGTGGGCTACTACAATGAGCAGTACTTC.

The sample holds many counts of this clonotype. The CDR3 loop is CATSSGSYEQYF. CDR3 in DNA: TGTGCCACCAGTTCCGGTTCCTACGAGCAGTACTTC. The rearrangement uses TRBV24-1 and TRBJ2-7; D not certain. There are 12 residues in the CDR3. Germline V lookup: CDR1 KGHDR, CDR2 SFDVKD. Trimming shortened V by 6 bases and J by 1 base, and 6 bases separated the two germline ends.

The rearrangement links TRBV14 to TRBJ2-6; D is undetermined. In germline, CDR1 is SGHDN, CDR2 FVKESK. The ends were cut back, 2 bases at V and 0 bases at J, with 14 bases in the middle. The CDR3 extends over 18 amino acids. CDR3 residues: CASSQSTQLISGANVLTF. The CDR3 DNA is TGTGCCAGCAGCCAAAGTACCCAGTTAATCTCTGGGGCCAACGTCCTGACTTTC. Full variable domain (remainder filled in from reference TRBV14 and TRBJ2-6): EAGVTQFPSHSVIEKGQTVTLRCDPISGHDNLYWYRRVMGKEIKFLLHFVKESKQDESGMPNNRFLAERTGGTYSTLKVQPAELEDSGVYFCASSQSTQLISGANVLTFGAGSRLTVL.

This clonotype was recorded at least ten times. This sequence joins TRBV7-3 and TRBJ2-1; no firm D call. The ends were cut back, 5 bases at V and 1 base at J, with 12 bases in the middle. The CDR3 contains 15 residues. The V gene's germline CDR1 is SGHTA and CDR2 FQGTGA. CDR3 residues: CASSPQALSYNEQFF. For the CDR3, the DNA is TGTGCCAGCAGCCCGCAGGCTCTGTCCTACAATGAGCAGTTCTTC.

The chain uses TRBV7-9 and TRBJ2-3, with 8 bases matching TRBD2. CDR3 size: 15 residues. Trimming at V came to 8 bases and at J to 3 bases, leaving 10 bases not matched to a gene. Germline V gives CDR1 SEHNR, CDR2 FQNEAQ (reference sequence). The CDR3 spells CASALGGGRTDTQYF. CDR3 DNA sequence: TGTGCCAGCGCACTAGGCGGGGGGAGGACAGATACGCAGTATTTT.

The rearrangement links TRBV7-2 to TRBJ2-4, with a possible D match to TRBD2 (6 bases). V lost 5 bases and J lost 9, with 17 bases in between. The CDR3 has 14 residues. Germline values: CDR1 SGHTA, CDR2 FQGNSA. CDR3 amino acids: CASSLRRLGGIQYF. DNA of the CDR3: TGTGCCAGCAGCCTACGCCGACTGGGGGGCATTCAGTACTTC.

This clonotype occurred many times. The genes are TRBV5-1 and TRBJ2-7, with D perhaps TRBD1 (5 bases). The germline V and J ends were trimmed by 1 base and 5 bases, with 13 bases remaining between them. The CDR3 totals 14 residues. The germline V gene has CDR1 SGHRS and CDR2 YFSETQ. CDR3 amino acids: CASSLWQGRDEQYF. The CDR3 DNA follows: TGCGCCAGCAGCTTGTGGCAGGGAAGGGACGAGCAGTACTTC.

A word on this clonotype: This could be a read error, since a much larger clone is one nucleotide away. V is TRBV6-2 or TRBV6-3 and J is TRBJ2-7; TRBD2 is a possible D gene (5 bases). The CDR3 length is 15 residues. Germline CDR1 and CDR2: MNHEY and SVGEGT. The ends were cut back, 7 bases at V and 7 bases at J, with 23 bases in the middle. CDR3 sequence reads: CASTSPSGPSDEQYF. Here the CDR3 DNA reads TGTGCCAGCACGAGTCCCAGCGGCCCCTCCGATGAGCAGTACTTC.

This clonotype was counted ten times or more. The V call is TRBV6-5, the J call TRBJ1-2; 9 positions match TRBD1. Trimming cost V 2 bases and J 2 bases; bases outside gene matches: 12. The CDR3 has 18 residues. From germline, CDR1 is MNHEY and CDR2 SVGAGI. CDR3 nucleotides: TGTGCCAGCAGTTACCAAATACTCCGACAGGGGGTCAACTATGGCTACACCTTC. This sequence encodes CASSYQILRQGVNYGYTF.

The J gene is TRBJ1-1, the V gene TRBV18; maybe TRBD1 (6 bases). The germline gives CDR1 KGHSH, CDR2 LQKENI. There are 13 residues in the CDR3. V gave up 3 bases and J gave up 6 bases, with 11 bases separating them. In DNA form, the CDR3 reads TGTGCCAGCTCACCCAACAGGGATCCTGAAGCTTTCTTT. Its translation: CASSPNRDPEAFF.

This clonotype occurred a few times. The chain has TRBV20-1 and TRBJ1-2; D not certain. This CDR3 spans 13 amino acids. Between the trimmed V and J ends, which lost 2 bases and 2 bases, there was a span of 9 bases. Germline V gene sequence: CDR1 DFQATT, CDR2 SNEGSKA (reference sequence). The CDR3 loop reads CSARQYRNYGYTF. CDR3 nucleotides: TGCAGTGCTAGACAATACAGAAACTATGGCTACACCTTC.

The chain carries TRBV5-1 and TRBJ1-1, with D perhaps TRBD1 (5 bases). The germline V gene encodes CDR1 SGHRS and CDR2 YFSETQ. Trimming left V 0 bases short and J 1 base short, with 13 bases between. This CDR3 is built from 16 residues. The DNA of the CDR3 is TGCGCCAGCAGCTTGGCGGCGTTGGGGGGGAACACTGAAGCTTTCTTT. This translates into CASSLAALGGNTEAFF.

This chain connects TRBV20-1 to TRBJ2-3, with D perhaps matching TRBD1 or TRBD2 (5 bases each). V was pared by 6 bases and J by 0 bases, with 7 bases between. The CDR3 sequence is 12 residues long. CDR1 is DFQATT, CDR2 SNEGSKA, per germline (reference sequence). The CDR3 DNA is TGCAGTGCGGGGGACAGCACAGATACGCAGTATTTT. Its protein is CSAGDSTDTQYF.

This chain connects TRBV28 to TRBJ2-7; 13 bases fit TRBD2. J lost 7 bases, V lost 5 bases, and 8 bases had no gene match. The CDR3 is 15 amino acids. Germline V gene sequence: CDR1 MDHEN, CDR2 SYDVKM. This chain's CDR3 is CASSTRLAGGREQYF. The CDR3 nucleotides read TGTGCCAGCAGTACCAGACTAGCGGGAGGTCGGGAGCAGTACTTC.

This clonotype was seen a single time. J is TRBJ1-5 and V is TRBV28, with 7 bases identical to TRBD1. Germline CDR1 is MDHEN and CDR2 is SYDVKM. V shed 6 bases, J shed 5 bases, and the junction held 13 bases outside the gene matches. The CDR3 extends over 16 amino acids. For the CDR3, the DNA is TGTGCCAGCAGCCGCTTCCCCCGGACAGGCTATCAGCCCCAGCATTTT. Translated: CASSRFPRTGYQPQHF. The full variable domain, completed using reference TRBV28 and TRBJ1-5, is DVKVTQSSRYLVKRTGEKVFLECVQDMDHENMFWYRQDPGLGLRLIYFSYDVKMKEKGDIPEGYSVSREKKERFSLILESASTNQTSMYLCASSRFPRTGYQPQHFGDGTRLSIL.

In this sample, this clonotype turned up a few times. CDR3 nucleotides: TGTGCCTGGAGTGGAGCCCTAGCGGGGGGACCCTACGAGCAGTACTTC. It is translated as CAWSGALAGGPYEQYF. The chain joins TRBV30 to TRBJ2-7; 11 bases align to TRBD2. This CDR3 comprises 16 residues. V lost 1 base to trimming and J lost 2 bases; unmatched junction nucleotides: 7. Germline V CDR1 and CDR2: GTSNPN, SVGIG (reference sequence).

This clonotype turned up a few times. The rearrangement links TRBV7-8 to TRBJ2-7; 9 nucleotides agree with TRBD1. Losses at the gene ends were 3 bases for V and 5 bases for J; bases not matched to a gene: 8. Germline V gives CDR1 SGHVS, CDR2 FQNEAQ. This CDR3 comprises 15 residues. This chain's CDR3 is CASSFSWDRADEQYF. CDR3 sequence (DNA): TGTGCCAGCAGCTTCTCTTGGGACAGGGCTGACGAGCAGTACTTC.

With respect to this clonotype: A much larger clone lies one base from this, so it may be a read error. The V gene is TRBV20-1, the J gene TRBJ2-4, with D perhaps TRBD2 (5 bases). The germline V gene has CDR1 DFQATT and CDR2 SNEGSKA (reference sequence). The CDR3 consists of 15 residues. This CDR3 reads CRVLSGPSLKNIQYF. The CDR3 DNA sequence: TGCAGAGTCCTCAGCGGCCCCTCCTTAAAAAACATTCAGTACTTC.

A note on this clonotype: One end of the junction does not line up with germline, which may come from a read error. This chain connects TRBV2 to TRBJ2-5, with TRBD2 matching over 8 bases. The germline V gene encodes CDR1 SNHLY and CDR2 FYNNEI. This CDR3 region has 14 residues. Here the CDR3 DNA reads TGTGCCGGCAGTGCGACTAGCGACCAAGAGACCCAGTACTTC. Its translation is CAGSATSDQETQYF.